This entry describes one T cell receptor beta chain. As handled by the study authors: Nucleated cell number was recorded as an estimate derived from reference gene primer amplification. Sequencing was performed with immunoSEQ multiplex PCR; in TCRdb, only in-frame clones are kept and a portion is missing. V, J and clone size are taken as reported in that table, and D and trimming were inferred from the DNA itself. This sample yields about 72,000 clones, of which over 75% are seen a single time; approximately 11% belongs to the top ten. These data come from a study of blood T cell repertoires in COVID-19. Study details: From the United States, Italy and Spain came samples of acute and convalescent COVID-19. From T cells, B-cell-depleted T cells, or PBMCs came the material, which was cDNA or gDNA.

V gave up 8 bases and J gave up 0 bases, with 14 bases separating them. CDR3 size: 15 residues. Per germline, CDR1 SNHLY and CDR2 FYNNEI. This TCR derives from a man between 65 and 85 years old with active or convalescent COVID-19. The V gene is TRBV2, the J gene TRBJ2-1, with D perhaps matching TRBD2 (5 bases). The sample consisted of peripheral blood. The DNA for the CDR3 is TGTGCCAGCTGGAGGTCCAGCGCCTCCTACAATGAGCAGTTCTTC. As protein: CASWRSSASYNEQFF.